A single sample gave rise to the 31 T cell receptor beta chains below, sequenced in a study of blood T cells in healthy people across ages. A second PCR, run for about 7 to 11 cycles, used a sample-barcoded 5' primer plus a J-beta primer mix. TCRdb re-called the 5' RACE reads with MiXCR, one entry per CDR3 protein. The sample includes more than 1.4 million distinct CDR3 sequences, approximately 40% of them seen just once. The sample taken for sequencing was blood. The receptors were sampled from a woman younger than 35 in good health.

The V call is TRBV2, the J call TRBJ1-2; D is perhaps TRBD1 (5 bases). The CDR3 contains 12 residues. Trimming cost V 5 bases and J 10 bases, with 14 bases left between them. CDR1 is SNHLY, CDR2 FYNNEI, per germline. CDR3 DNA sequence: TGTGCCAGCAGTAGGGACGGTGTAGACTACACCTTC. Encoded protein: CASSRDGVDYTF.

This clonotype came up a few times. The gene calls are TRBV9 and TRBJ2-5; TRBD2 might be the D (5 bases). Trimming stripped 5 bases from V and 4 bases from J, with 12 bases between. This CDR3 spans 13 amino acids. Looked up from germline, CDR1 is SGDLS and CDR2 is YYNGEE. The DNA for the CDR3 is TGTGCCAGCAGACCTATGGGGAGAGAGACCCAGTACTTC. Encoded protein: CASRPMGRETQYF.

V gene TRBV6-2 or TRBV6-3 combines with J gene TRBJ2-1; TRBD2 might be the D (5 bases). Looked up from germline, CDR1 is MNHEY and CDR2 is SVGEGT. The CDR3 runs to 13 residues. V lost 5 bases to trimming and J lost 7 bases, with 12 bases between them. This chain's CDR3 is CASSDGLANEQFF. The CDR3 DNA follows: TGTGCCAGCAGTGACGGCCTAGCTAATGAGCAGTTCTTC.

This chain connects TRBV20-1 to TRBJ2-7, with TRBD2 identical over 10 bases. The J segment lost 5 bases and the V segment lost 3 bases, leaving 4 bases of the junction unmatched. The germline V gene encodes CDR1 DFQATT and CDR2 SNEGSKA (reference sequence). The CDR3 is 13 residues long. In nucleotides, the CDR3 is TGCAGTGCTAGCGCTAGCGGGAGAAACGAGCAGTACTTC. Its protein product is CSASASGRNEQYF.

This chain connects TRBV5-1 to TRBJ2-3; D possibly corresponds to TRBD1 (6 bases). Trimming left V 0 bases short and J 3 bases short, with 8 bases between. CDR1 SGHRS and CDR2 YFSETQ come from the germline V gene. This CDR3 is 14 amino acids long. DNA for the CDR3: TGCGCCAGCAGCTTGGGACAGGAAACAGATACGCAGTATTTT. Translating gives CASSLGQETDTQYF.

The table lists this clonotype with a few counts. The chain uses TRBV10-3 and TRBJ2-1, with TRBD2 matching over 13 bases. Germline V gene sequence: CDR1 ENHRY, CDR2 SYGVKD. J was trimmed by 5 bases and V by 6 bases; bases with no gene match: 1. The CDR3 spans 14 residues. The CDR3 loop is CAISGTSGNNEQFF. The CDR3 DNA reads TGTGCCATCAGCGGGACTAGCGGGAACAATGAGCAGTTCTTC.

V gene TRBV9 combines with J gene TRBJ2-7; D is possibly TRBD2 (6 bases). V was shortened by 0 bases and J by 0 bases, with 16 bases between the two germline ends. The CDR3 loop spans 17 amino acids. Germline lookup yields CDR1 SGDLS and CDR2 YYNGEE. CDR3 nucleotide sequence: TGTGCCAGCAGCGTAGGAGGCGGCGCGGGAAGCTCCTACGAGCAGTACTTC. Translated, it gives CASSVGGGAGSSYEQYF. Supplemented by reference TRBV9 and TRBJ2-7, the full variable domain reads DSGVTQTPKHLITATGQRVTLRCSPRSGDLSVYWYQQSLDQGLQFLIQYYNGEERAKGNILERFSAQQFPDLHSELNLSSLELGDSALYFCASSVGGGAGSSYEQYFGPGTRLTVT.

DNA for the CDR3: TGTGCCAGCAGGGAGTTTACAGGGGGCGCGTTTATGTCCAATGAGCAGTTCTTC. Protein sequence: CASREFTGGAFMSNEQFF. This rearrangement joins TRBV6-1 to TRBJ2-1, with 9 positions matching TRBD1. Germline loops: CDR1 MNHNS, CDR2 SASEGT. The trim removed 6 bases at V and 6 bases at J, leaving 18 bases unmatched. The CDR3 consists of 18 residues.

CDR3 DNA: TGTGCCAGCACCCGGGGGGGTCTAGAGACCCAGTACTTC. It is translated as CASTRGGLETQYF. V usage is TRBV7-9 and J usage is TRBJ2-5, with 8 bases lining up with TRBD2. Trimming took 7 bases from V and 4 from J; bases not matched to a gene: 5. CDR3 length: 13 residues. Germline CDR1 is SEHNR and CDR2 is FQNEAQ (reference sequence).

The chain employs TRBV4-3 and TRBJ2-7, with 9 nucleotides matching TRBD1. V dropped 0 bases and J dropped 5; count of bases not matched to a gene: 5. The germline CDR1 and CDR2 sequences are LGHNA and YSLEER. The CDR3 extends over 15 amino acids. CDR3 sequence: CASSQDVGQGHEQYF. CDR3 DNA: TGCGCCAGCAGCCAAGATGTGGGACAGGGTCACGAGCAGTACTTC.

In this sample, this clonotype turned up a few times. V usage is TRBV4-1 and J usage is TRBJ2-1; 8 bases are a match to TRBD2. CDR3 length equals 17 residues. The V gene's germline CDR1 is MGHRA and CDR2 YSYEKL. The J segment lost 10 bases and the V segment lost 1 base, leaving 15 bases of the junction unmatched. CDR3 nucleotides: TGCGCCAGCAGCCAAGCTCCGACGGGACTAGAGGCAGGGGAGCAGTTCTTC. Its translation: CASSQAPTGLEAGEQFF.

The chain uses TRBV28 and TRBJ2-3; D possibly uses TRBD1 or TRBD2 (5 bases each). Trimming removed 7 bases from V and 0 bases from J, with 14 bases in between. This CDR3 has 15 amino acids. Germline values: CDR1 MDHEN, CDR2 SYDVKM. The CDR3 DNA reads as TGTGCCAGCACGAGGGGAGTGGAAAGCACAGATACGCAGTATTTT. This sequence encodes CASTRGVESTDTQYF.

The V gene is TRBV28, the J gene TRBJ1-2, with D maybe TRBD1 (5 bases). Trimming left V 3 bases short and J 7 bases short, with 15 bases between. Germline CDR1 MDHEN, CDR2 SYDVKM. The CDR3 extends over 14 amino acids. The CDR3 protein is CASSFGNLRVGYTF. CDR3 DNA: TGTGCCAGCAGTTTCGGCAATCTCAGGGTTGGCTACACCTTC.

This chain joins TRBV7-9 and TRBJ2-5; the D gene is possibly TRBD1 (5 bases). Per germline, CDR1 SEHNR and CDR2 FQNEAQ (reference sequence). V was pared by 7 bases and J by 1 base, with 16 bases between. There are 15 residues in the CDR3. For the CDR3, the DNA is TGTGCCAGCACCTCCACCCCGACAGTCCAAGAGACCCAGTACTTC. Protein: CASTSTPTVQETQYF.

Points on this clonotype: Compared with germline, one end of the junction differs, possibly owing to a read error. The J gene is TRBJ2-7, the V gene TRBV6-1, with 12 bases that match TRBD1. The CDR3 sequence is 14 residues long. Germline CDR1 MNHNS, CDR2 SASEGT. For the CDR3, the DNA is TGTGCCAGCTATCACCCCGGGACAGGGGGCGAGCAGTACTTT. It is translated as CASYHPGTGGEQYF.

CDR3 sequence (DNA): TGTGCCAGCAGTGAAGAGAAGGGGACTAACTATGGCTACACCTTC. Protein: CASSEEKGTNYGYTF. This chain joins TRBV6-1 and TRBJ1-2, with D perhaps TRBD1 (5 bases). The CDR3 has 15 amino acids. The V and J ends lost 1 base and 0 bases respectively, with 9 bases between them. Looked up from germline, CDR1 is MNHNS and CDR2 is SASEGT.

The rearrangement uses TRBV25-1 and TRBJ2-2; no clear D gene. CDR1 MGHDK and CDR2 SYGVNS come from the germline V gene. Trimming shortened V by 3 bases and J by 3 bases, and 5 bases separated the two germline ends. CDR3 size: 13 residues. This CDR3 reads CASSEGYTGELFF. The CDR3 coding sequence is TGTGCCAGCAGTGAGGGATACACCGGGGAGCTGTTTTTT. Full variable domain (missing parts from reference TRBV25-1 and TRBJ2-2): EADIYQTPRYLVIGTGKKITLECSQTMGHDKMYWYQQDPGMELHLIHYSYGVNSTEKGDLSSESTVSRIRTEHFPLTLESARPSHTSQYLCASSEGYTGELFFGEGSRLTVL.

This clonotype was detected many times. This chain connects TRBV12-3 or TRBV12-4 to TRBJ2-7; 7 bases match TRBD1. V dropped 5 bases and J dropped 3; count of bases not matched to a gene: 7. The CDR3 has 14 amino acids. The DNA of the CDR3 is TGTGCCAGCAGTCCCCGGACAGGCTACTACGAGCAGTACTTC. The encoded protein is CASSPRTGYYEQYF.

This clonotype has a handful of counts. The chain recombines TRBV4-1 with TRBJ1-1; the D gene is possibly TRBD1 (6 bases). The CDR3 sequence is 13 residues long. V was trimmed by 2 bases and J by 5 bases, leaving 9 bases between them. CDR1 and CDR2 from the germline V gene are MGHRA and YSYEKL. The CDR3 loop is CASSQPQGTEAFF. Written as DNA, the CDR3 is TGCGCCAGCAGCCAACCCCAGGGGACTGAAGCTTTCTTT.

This clonotype was seen only a few times. The chain combines TRBV24-1 with TRBJ2-3; 10 bases map to TRBD2. CDR3 length: 14 amino acids. Germline V gene sequence: CDR1 KGHDR, CDR2 SFDVKD. V trimming: 3 bases; J trimming: 6 bases; junction bases outside the gene matches: 2. CDR3 coding DNA: TGTGCCACCAGTGATCCTAGCGGGAGTGATACGCAGTATTTT. It encodes CATSDPSGSDTQYF.

The table lists this clonotype with a few counts. The genes are TRBV6-1 and TRBJ2-3, with 10 bases that match TRBD2. Losses at the gene ends were 7 bases for V and 2 bases for J; bases not matched to a gene: 9. The CDR3 spans 16 residues. Germline CDR1 and CDR2: MNHNS and SASEGT. The CDR3 region is CASIGASGGNTDTQYF. CDR3 in DNA: TGTGCCAGCATTGGGGCTAGCGGGGGAAACACAGATACGCAGTATTTT.

This clonotype was picked up a small number of times. The genes are TRBV10-3 and TRBJ1-2; unclear D gene. The CDR3 sequence is 14 residues long. Trimming took 3 bases from V and 3 from J, leaving 11 bases between them. The germline V gene encodes CDR1 ENHRY and CDR2 SYGVKD. CDR3 sequence: CAISDDTNHYGYTF. The CDR3, as DNA: TGTGCCATCAGTGATGACACGAATCACTATGGCTACACCTTC.

This chain links TRBV29-1 with TRBJ2-5; D unresolved. Looked up from germline, CDR1 is SQVTM and CDR2 is ANQGSEA. The CDR3 spans 13 residues. V shed 3 bases and J shed 8 bases, with 16 bases lying between them. In DNA, the CDR3 is TGCAGCGTTGACCTAGTGGGCAGGACCACCCAGTACTTC. The encoded protein is CSVDLVGRTTQYF.

This clonotype was counted only a few times. The V call is TRBV4-1, the J call TRBJ2-7; 7 bases map to TRBD2. The V and J ends lost 0 bases and 0 bases, in that order; junction bases with no gene match: 8. Germline CDR1 and CDR2: MGHRA and YSYEKL. This CDR3 has 17 amino acids. This CDR3 reads CASSQEGGILSSYEQYF. Here the CDR3 DNA reads TGCGCCAGCAGCCAAGAGGGGGGGATTTTAAGCTCCTACGAGCAGTACTTC.

The chain combines TRBV12-3 or TRBV12-4 with TRBJ2-1, with TRBD2 identical over 13 bases. With V trimmed by 6 bases and J by 10 bases, 9 bases remained unmatched. The CDR3 is made up of 15 amino acids. The CDR3 bases are TGTGCCAGCAGGGAGGGGACTAGCGGGAAGGAGGAGCAGTTCTTC. Its translation is CASREGTSGKEEQFF.

The CDR3 region is CASSGQNLYEQYF. The DNA of the CDR3 is TGTGCCAGCAGTGGACAAAACCTCTACGAGCAGTACTTC. The J gene is TRBJ2-7, the V gene TRBV25-1; D ambiguous. Germline loops: CDR1 MGHDK, CDR2 SYGVNS. The ends were cut back, 4 bases at V and 3 bases at J, with 10 bases in the middle. The CDR3 is 13 amino acids.

The chain links TRBV5-4 to TRBJ2-7; 9 bases align to TRBD1. The CDR3 length is 17 residues. Germline CDR1 and CDR2: SGHNT and YYREEE (reference sequence). V dropped 0 bases and J dropped 0; count of bases not matched to a gene: 7. CDR3 coding DNA: TGTGCCAGCAGCTTGGTTTCAGGGGGACAGGGCTCCTACGAGCAGTACTTC. This gives the protein CASSLVSGGQGSYEQYF. Full variable domain (remainder filled in from reference TRBV5-4 and TRBJ2-7): ETGVTQSPTHLIKTRGQQVTLRCSSQSGHNTVSWYQQALGQGPQFIFQYYREEENGRGNFPPRFSGLQFPNYSSELNVNALELDDSALYLCASSLVSGGQGSYEQYFGPGTRLTVT.

V usage is TRBV27 and J usage is TRBJ2-7; D gene uncertain. The CDR3 runs 13 residues. V was clipped by 3 bases and J by 0 bases, with 6 bases between them. Germline V gene data show CDR1 as MNHEY and CDR2 as SMNVEV (reference sequence). Here the CDR3 reads CASSFVHSYEQYF. The CDR3, as DNA: TGTGCCAGCAGTTTTGTCCACTCCTACGAGCAGTACTTC.

The table lists this clonotype with a few counts. The chain employs TRBV20-1 and TRBJ1-2, with TRBD1 matching over 9 bases. Germline assignment: CDR1 DFQATT and CDR2 SNEGSKA (reference sequence). J gave up 5 bases and V 7 bases, and 8 bases lay outside the gene matches. This CDR3 is built from 13 residues. Written as DNA, the CDR3 is TGCAGTGTCAAGGACAGGGGTCGTTATGGCTACACCTTC. Protein sequence: CSVKDRGRYGYTF.

The chain links TRBV6-5 to TRBJ1-1, with D possibly TRBD1 on 6 matching bases. Trimming left V 10 bases short and J 5 bases short, with 14 bases between. The CDR3 loop spans 12 amino acids. The germline gives CDR1 MNHEY, CDR2 SVGAGI. CDR3 nucleotides: TGTGCCACTTCCAGGGGAGGGACTGAAGCTTTCTTT. It codes for CATSRGGTEAFF.

This clonotype has only a few counts. The chain recombines TRBV4-1 with TRBJ2-5; possibly TRBD2 for D (6 bases). Trimming took 0 bases from V and 1 from J, leaving 12 bases between them. The CDR3 runs 16 residues. Germline lookup yields CDR1 MGHRA and CDR2 YSYEKL. In nucleotides, the CDR3 is TGCGCCAGCAGCCAAGATCCTGGAGGGCCCCAAGAGACCCAGTACTTC. Residues: CASSQDPGGPQETQYF.